Here is one T cell receptor beta chain with its context. This specimen comes from a study of blood T cell repertoires in COVID-19. This table comes from immunoSEQ multiplex PCR, and its TCRdb copy is limited to in-frame clones, with some not included. The data show about 140,000 clones, over 75% seen once. The CDR3 is 16 amino acids. V lost 3 bases to trimming and J lost 5 bases; unmatched junction nucleotides: 9. Looked up from germline, CDR1 is LNHNV and CDR2 is YYDKDF (reference sequence). Source material: peripheral blood. V and J are TRBV15 and TRBJ2-2, with 7 bases identical to TRBD1. This receptor was identified in a woman aged 55-75 years with active COVID-19. CDR3 region: CATSRDRAGGTGELFF. CDR3 sequence (DNA): TGTGCCACCAGCAGGGATAGGGCAGGGGGAACCGGGGAGCTGTTTTTT.